This T cell receptor beta chain was identified in a study of blood T cells in healthy people across ages. Combining a sample-barcoded 5' primer with a J-beta primer mix, a second PCR ran for 7 to 11 cycles. TCRdb independently ran MiXCR on the 5' RACE reads; one entry per CDR3 protein. The data hold over 950,000 distinct CDR3 sequences, with roughly half observed a single time. Study findings and constraints: Unsorted PBMC material precluded a definitive naive versus antigen-experienced comparison. Diversity of TCR beta per million T cells declined in a roughly linear way with age.

On this clonotype itself: Its target is not known.

Per the germline V gene, CDR1 is MGHRA and CDR2 is YSYEKL. This CDR3 has 14 amino acids. V gave up 5 bases and J gave up 0 bases, with 10 bases separating them. What was sequenced was blood. This sequence joins TRBV4-1 and TRBJ2-5, with D unclear. This TCR derives from a woman in her sixties in good health. The CDR3 loop reads CASSYTENQETQYF. The CDR3 nucleotides read TGCGCCAGCAGCTATACAGAGAACCAAGAGACCCAGTACTTC.